The subject of this entry is one T cell receptor (beta chain). This sample was included in a study of blood T cells in healthy people across ages. All donors came from Russia, were Caucasian and healthy, and spanned ages 6 to 90. V lost 6 bases, J lost 11 bases, and 12 bases stayed unmatched. Per germline, CDR1 MNHEY and CDR2 SMNVEV (reference sequence). The CDR3 has 14 residues. A sample-barcoded 5' primer and a J-beta primer mix were used in a second PCR of roughly 7 to 11 cycles. TCRdb fed the 5' RACE reads into MiXCR, producing one record per CDR3 protein. The table has about a million distinct CDR3 sequences, roughly half seen once.

The chain links TRBV27 to TRBJ2-5, with 10 bases lining up with TRBD2. The receptor's source is an older woman in good health. The sample taken for sequencing was blood. For the CDR3, the DNA is TGTGCCAGCAGCCTAGCGGGGGCCCGGGAGGAGCAGTACTTC. Translation: CASSLAGAREEQYF.